This T cell receptor beta chain was retrieved from a study of identical twins. Study outcomes and limitations: Monozygotic twins shared more out-of-frame TCR alpha than recombination models predicted.

As concerns this clonotype: The antigen remains undetermined.

TCRdb reanalysed the 5' RACE reads using MiXCR and keeps one entry per CDR3 protein. The sample includes approximately 500,000 distinct CDR3 sequences, roughly a quarter of them seen just once. Separately, the same data were catalogued under a study of T cells expressing NK-cell markers. According to that study: The authors sequenced eight donors, of whom seven were HCMV-seropositive and one was seronegative. About six donors carried dominant NKG2C+ clonotypes that made up roughly 1.0-7.0% of their CD8+ T cells.

What was sequenced was CD4+ T cells sorted from blood. The clonotype originates from a woman between 18 and 29 years old in good health.

This CDR3 reads CASSLKIRVDNEQFF. DNA of the CDR3: TGTGCCAGCAGCTTAAAAATACGAGTCGACAATGAGCAGTTCTTC. The rearrangement links TRBV5-5 to TRBJ2-1; no reliable D call. Trimming removed 2 bases from V and 5 bases from J, with 14 bases in between. CDR3 length: 15 amino acids. From germline, CDR1 is SGHKS and CDR2 YYEKEE (reference sequence).